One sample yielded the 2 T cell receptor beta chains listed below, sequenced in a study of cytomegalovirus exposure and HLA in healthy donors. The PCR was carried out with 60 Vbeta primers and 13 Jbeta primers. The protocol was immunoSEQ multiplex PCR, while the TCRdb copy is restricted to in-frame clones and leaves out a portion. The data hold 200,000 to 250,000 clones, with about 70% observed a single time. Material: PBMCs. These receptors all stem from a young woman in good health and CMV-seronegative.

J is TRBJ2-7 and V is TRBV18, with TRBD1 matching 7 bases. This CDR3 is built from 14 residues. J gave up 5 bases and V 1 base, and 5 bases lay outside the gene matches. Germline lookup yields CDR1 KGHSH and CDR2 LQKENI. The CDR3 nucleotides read TGTGCCAGCTCACCACAGAGAGACAGGGACGAGCAGTACTTC. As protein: CASSPQRDRDEQYF.

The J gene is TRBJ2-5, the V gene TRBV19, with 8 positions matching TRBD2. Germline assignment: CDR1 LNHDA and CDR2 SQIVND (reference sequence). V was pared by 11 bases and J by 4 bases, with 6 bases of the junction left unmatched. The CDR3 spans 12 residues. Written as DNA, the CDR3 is TGTGCCGGGACTAGGGTTACAGAGACCCAGTACTTC. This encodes CAGTRVTETQYF. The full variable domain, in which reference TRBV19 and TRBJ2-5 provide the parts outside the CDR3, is DGGITQSPKYLFRKEGQNVTLSCEQNLNHDAMYWYRQDPGQGLRLIYYSQIVNDFQKGDIAEGYSVSREKKESFPLTVTSAQKNPTAFYLCAGTRVTETQYFGPGTRLLVL.